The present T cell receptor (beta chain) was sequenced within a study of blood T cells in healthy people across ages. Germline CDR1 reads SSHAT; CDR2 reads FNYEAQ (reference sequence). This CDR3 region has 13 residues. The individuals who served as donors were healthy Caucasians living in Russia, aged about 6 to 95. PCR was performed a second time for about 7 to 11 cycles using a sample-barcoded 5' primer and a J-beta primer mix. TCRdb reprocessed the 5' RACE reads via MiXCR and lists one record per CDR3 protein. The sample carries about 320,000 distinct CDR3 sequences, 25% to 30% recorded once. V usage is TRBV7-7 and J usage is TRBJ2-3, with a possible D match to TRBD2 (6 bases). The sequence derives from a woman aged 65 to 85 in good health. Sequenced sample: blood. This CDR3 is CASGLTSADTQYF. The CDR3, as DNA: TGTGCTAGCGGCTTAACTAGTGCAGATACGCAGTATTTT. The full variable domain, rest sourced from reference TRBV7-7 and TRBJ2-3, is GAGVSQSPRYKVTKRGQDVTLRCDPISSHATLYWYQQALGQGPEFLTYFNYEAQPDKSGLPSDRFSAERPEGSISTLTIQRTEQRDSAMYRCASGLTSADTQYFGPGTRLTVL.